Given below is one T cell receptor beta chain in context. The antigen it binds to is not known. No clone much larger than this one lies a single base away; base qualities are absent. This record comes from a study of shared clonotypes between healthy human individuals (dated by TCRdb to the early 2020s). Regarding the research as a whole: Three men and two women, aged 18 to 49 years, made up the cohort. For each donor, CD4 naive and CD4 memory were each given three plates, CD8 naive was given two plates, and CD8 memory was given one plate. The study deeply sequenced blood TCR repertoires of five healthy adults to estimate repertoire size and the extent of clonotype sharing between individuals. To increase sequencing depth and limit assay-specific biases, different laboratories used diverse techniques to prepare libraries and sequence TCR repertoires. Each donor's leukapheresis produced roughly between roughly 0.85 and 9.5 billion PBMCs. Study-wide conclusions, independent of this receptor: Pairwise subsampling led to the expectation that sequencing depth would affect the degree of clonotype sharing among donors. Sampling was limited to blood, and TCR repertoires in tissue likely differ from TCR repertoires in blood. Naive subsets generally had larger estimated clonotype richness than memory subsets. Across a few donors, about 4.5% of naive CD4, roughly 3.3% of naive CD8, approximately 2.5% of memory CD4, and roughly 0.41% of memory CD8 clonotypes were shared. The small number of donors limited the genetic and exposure-history diversity represented. Higher generation probabilities were observed for clonotypes shared by all four sorted-subset donors than for non-shared clonotypes. Rarefaction of sorted-subset datasets indicated incomplete sequencing despite the large sequencing depth.

As encoded in the germline V gene (reference sequence), CDR1 is SEHNR while CDR2 is FQNEAQ. CDR3 length: 15 amino acids, cysteine to phenylalanine. Only the CDR3 DNA stays, 45 bases, in frame from base 1. Germline trimming amounts to 5 bases on V and 5 bases on J, with 7 as the count of junction bases outside the gene matches. TCR CDR3 regions were amplified from genomic DNA by multiplex PCR using the deep immunoSEQ assay. Extracted genomic DNA from each cell subset was distributed evenly across all wells of several immunoSEQ 96-well plates, and each plate was treated as a replicate. Each replicate PCR for sorted subsets received about 200 ng genomic DNA, equal to roughly 30,000 T cell genomes. The purified libraries were quantified using a Qubit 3.0 fluorometer, sized with a Bioanalyzer 2100, and then quantified again using the KAPA Library Quantification kit. A separate single-read 150-cycle Illumina NextSeq 550 flow cell was used to sequence each immunoSEQ 96-well plate. Per the original workflow: The immunoSEQ output contained only junctional sequences without quality scores, so filtering could not match that applied to full-length reads. Sequences were annotated with PyIR, a Python wrapper for IgBLAST v1.9, and V/J genes and CDR3 were assigned using IMGT germline references. Reads with weak V/J assignments (E-value above 1e-6), missing CDR3, stop codons, out-of-frame junctions, or ambiguous translated residues were removed. V3J clonotypes were defined as sequences sharing the same inferred V gene, J gene, and CDR3 amino acid sequence. To compute the percentage overlap between repertoires, the number of shared unique clonotypes was divided by the size of the smaller repertoire. Richness of each repertoire was evaluated using RTK rarefaction, the Chao1 estimator, and Recon v2.1 estimates of unobserved clonotypes. For all TCRbeta clonotypes obtained by the gDNA method from four donors, generation probabilities were computed with OLGA. Held by TCRdb, this immuneACCESS table contains in-frame sequences only and omits some clones. Under half of the omission traces to an unresolved V gene where checked; the cause of the rest is unknown. D and trimming come from the DNA, and the V and J calls and clone size come from that table. For this sample there are 950,000 to 1,100,000 clones; around 75% appear just once. Together, the top ten hold roughly 1.5% of the sample.

Healthy HIV-negative adults with no recently reported acute infections or vaccinations were included as donors. Every donor was a Caucasian adult living in Nashville, Tennessee, USA. CD4+ T cells were enriched by magnetic negative selection; naive cells were then positively selected on CD45RA, and the negative fraction formed the memory subset. After blood collection by leukapheresis, PBMCs were isolated using Ficoll-Histopaque density gradient centrifugation and then cryopreserved in the vapor phase of liquid nitrogen. Analytical flow cytometry was used to check the purity and quantity of every magnetically sorted T cell population. Genomic DNA was isolated from every sorted fraction and measured by UV absorbance on a Nanodrop 2000c.

The clonotype comes from a man aged 18 to 29 in good health. Sequencing used memory CD4+ T cells sorted from blood. This sample's cell subset or site label indicates: CD45RA-negative fraction. This sequence uses TRBV7-9 and TRBJ1-2; TRBD1 lines up with 11 middle nucleotides. The DNA is TGTGCCAGCAGCGCCCCGGGACAGGGGGGATATGGCTACACCTTC. This is translated as CASSAPGQGGYGYTF. Reference TRBV7-9 and TRBJ1-2 genes cover what lies past the CDR3, so the full variable domain is DTGVSQNPRHKITKRGQNVTFRCDPISEHNRLYWYRQTLGQGPEFLTYFQNEAQLEKSRLLSDRFSAERPKGSFSTLEIQRTEQGDSAMYLCASSAPGQGGYGYTFGSGTRLTVV.